This T cell receptor (beta chain) was identified in a study of beta chain features in type 1 diabetes. This clone appeared a few times. The authors reverse transcribed all of the isolated RNA, so sequencing captured expressed TCRB transcripts. Clones were read by immunoSEQ multiplex PCR, and TCRdb kept only the in-frame ones, dropping some. The sample holds almost 350,000 clones, roughly a fifth seen once. V shed 6 bases, J shed 4 bases, and the junction held 8 bases outside the gene matches. The germline V gene has CDR1 MNHNY and CDR2 SVGAGI (reference sequence). CDR3 length equals 16 residues. The sample taken for sequencing was naive CD4+ T cells from blood. The chain carries TRBV6-6 and TRBJ1-5; 11 bases agree with TRBD1. The clonotype originates from a young woman in good health. This chain's CDR3 is CASSNTGTGGNQPQHF. The CDR3 DNA is TGTGCCAGCAGCAACACCGGGACAGGGGGTAATCAGCCCCAGCATTTT.